Listed here is a single TCR beta chain. The data derive from a study of blood T cell repertoires in COVID-19. The ends were cut back, 4 bases at V and 5 bases at J, with 20 bases in the middle. In germline, CDR1 is SGHTA, CDR2 FQGNSA. This CDR3 has 16 residues. Assay used: immunoSEQ multiplex PCR; TCRdb lists only in-frame clones, some missing. The data contain 170,000 or so clones, around nine tenths of them singletons. The sequenced sample was peripheral blood. The sequence was collected from a man between 35 and 55 years old with active or convalescent COVID-19. This chain links TRBV7-2 with TRBJ2-5; possible D gene TRBD2, 6 bases. CDR3 sequence (DNA): TGTGCCAGCAGCTCCCGAAGCGGGTCCAGCCGTGAGACCCAGTACTTC. Protein: CASSSRSGSSRETQYF.